A single sample gave rise to the 5 T cell receptor beta chains below, sequenced in a study of blood T cell repertoires in COVID-19. TCRdb's table, derived via immunoSEQ multiplex PCR, lists solely in-frame clones and lacks some. The data contain about 160,000 clones, about 86% of them singletons. Sequencing was performed on PBMCs or T cells enriched from blood (not recorded which). These receptors were collected from a man in his fifties who had recovered from COVID-19.

The V and J genes are TRBV19 and TRBJ1-2; 7 nucleotides match TRBD1. Germline assignment: CDR1 LNHDA and CDR2 SQIVND (reference sequence). CDR3 size: 12 residues. V was clipped by 6 bases and J by 8 bases; unmatched bases: 6. CDR3 protein: CASRHRGEGYTF. The CDR3 DNA is TGTGCCAGTAGGCACAGGGGTGAAGGCTACACCTTC.

The chain combines TRBV3-1 (or the pseudogene TRBV3-2) with TRBJ1-5; no firm D call. V shed 4 bases and J shed 2 bases, with 3 bases lying between them. Germline-derived CDR1 and CDR2 are LGHDT and YNNKEL (reference sequence). The CDR3 is 12 amino acids. The CDR3 DNA sequence: TGTGCCAGCAGCCTCGGCAATCAGCCCCAGCATTTT. Translated: CASSLGNQPQHF.

This clone came up a few times. The rearrangement uses TRBV29-1 and TRBJ1-5, with TRBD1 as a possible D gene (6 bases). V gave up 7 bases and J gave up 5 bases, with 15 bases separating them. This CDR3 region has 13 residues. Germline V lookup: CDR1 SQVTM, CDR2 ANQGSEA. CDR3 residues: CSGTEGVDQPQHF. CDR3 in DNA: TGCAGCGGGACAGAGGGGGTAGATCAGCCCCAGCATTTT.

The V call is TRBV9, the J call TRBJ2-6; the D gene is possibly TRBD2 (6 bases). The germline CDR1 and CDR2 sequences are SGDLS and YYNGEE. The ends were cut back, 0 bases at V and 1 base at J, with 8 bases in the middle. CDR3 length equals 16 residues. The CDR3 DNA is TGTGCCAGCAGCGTAGCTCGGGGGTCTGGGGCCAACGTCCTGACTTTC. Protein product: CASSVARGSGANVLTF.

The CDR3 region is CASSPPSGGVTGNTIYF. CDR3 nucleotides: TGTGCCAGCTCACCACCGTCAGGGGGCGTTACTGGAAACACCATATATTTT. V gene TRBV18 combines with J gene TRBJ1-3, with TRBD1 matching 8 bases. Germline lookup yields CDR1 KGHSH and CDR2 LQKENI. The CDR3 totals 17 residues. The V gene end was trimmed by 0 bases and the J gene end by 2 bases; junction bases not matched to a gene: 6.